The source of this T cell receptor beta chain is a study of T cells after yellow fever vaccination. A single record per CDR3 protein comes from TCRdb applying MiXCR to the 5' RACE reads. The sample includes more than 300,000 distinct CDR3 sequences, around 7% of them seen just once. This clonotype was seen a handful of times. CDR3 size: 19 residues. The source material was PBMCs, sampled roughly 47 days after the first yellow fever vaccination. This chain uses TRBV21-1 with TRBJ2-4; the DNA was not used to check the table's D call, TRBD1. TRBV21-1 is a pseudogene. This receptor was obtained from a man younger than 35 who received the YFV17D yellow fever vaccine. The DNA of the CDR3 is TGTGCCAGCAGCAAATCAGGGCGCAGGACACTTGGATTTGGGAACATTCAGTACTTC. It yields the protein CASSKSGRRTLGFGNIQYF.